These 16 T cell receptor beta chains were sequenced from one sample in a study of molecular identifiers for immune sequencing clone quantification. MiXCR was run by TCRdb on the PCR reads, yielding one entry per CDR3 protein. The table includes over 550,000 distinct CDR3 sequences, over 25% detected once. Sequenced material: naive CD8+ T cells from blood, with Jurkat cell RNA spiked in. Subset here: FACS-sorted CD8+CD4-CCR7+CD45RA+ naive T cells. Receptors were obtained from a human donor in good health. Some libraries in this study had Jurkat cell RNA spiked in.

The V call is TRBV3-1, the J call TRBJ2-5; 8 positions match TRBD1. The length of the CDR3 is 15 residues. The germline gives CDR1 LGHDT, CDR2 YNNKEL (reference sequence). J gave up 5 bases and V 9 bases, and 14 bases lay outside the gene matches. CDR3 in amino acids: CASNPGQVPSETQYF. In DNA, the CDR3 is TGTGCCAGTAACCCGGGACAGGTGCCTTCGGAGACCCAGTACTTC.

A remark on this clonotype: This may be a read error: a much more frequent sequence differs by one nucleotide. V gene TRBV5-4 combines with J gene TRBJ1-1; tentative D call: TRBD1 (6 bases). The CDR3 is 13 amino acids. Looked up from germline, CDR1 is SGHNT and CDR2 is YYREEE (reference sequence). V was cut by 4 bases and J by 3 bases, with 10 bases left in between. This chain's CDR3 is CASSRWTDTEAFF. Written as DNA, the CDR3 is TGTGCCAGCAGCCGGTGGACAGACACTGAAGCTTTCTTT.

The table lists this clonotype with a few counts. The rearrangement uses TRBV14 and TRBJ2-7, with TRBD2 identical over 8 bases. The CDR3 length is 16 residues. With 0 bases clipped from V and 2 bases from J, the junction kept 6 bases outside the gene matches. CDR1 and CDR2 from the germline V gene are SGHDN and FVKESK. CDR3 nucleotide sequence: TGTGCCAGCAGCCAAGATATCGGCGGGGGGACCTACGAGCAGTACTTC. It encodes CASSQDIGGGTYEQYF.

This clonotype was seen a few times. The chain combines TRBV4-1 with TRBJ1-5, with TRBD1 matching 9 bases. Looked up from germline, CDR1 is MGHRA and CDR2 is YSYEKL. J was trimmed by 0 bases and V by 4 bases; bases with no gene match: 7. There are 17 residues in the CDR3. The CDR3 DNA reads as TGCGCCAGCAGCCCAACAGGGGGCTTATTTAGCAATCAGCCCCAGCATTTT. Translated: CASSPTGGLFSNQPQHF.

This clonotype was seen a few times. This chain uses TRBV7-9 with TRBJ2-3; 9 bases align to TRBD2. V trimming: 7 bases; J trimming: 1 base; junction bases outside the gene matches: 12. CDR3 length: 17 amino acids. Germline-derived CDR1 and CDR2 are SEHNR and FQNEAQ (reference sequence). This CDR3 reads CASTPDTSGLRTDTQYF. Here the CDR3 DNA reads TGTGCCAGCACGCCCGACACTAGCGGGCTACGCACAGATACGCAGTATTTT.

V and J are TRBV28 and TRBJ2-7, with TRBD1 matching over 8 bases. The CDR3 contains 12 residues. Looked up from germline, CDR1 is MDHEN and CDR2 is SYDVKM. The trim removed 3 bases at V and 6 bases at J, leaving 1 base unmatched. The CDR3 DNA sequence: TGTGCCAGCAGTTTCGACAGGGGCGAGCAGTACTTC. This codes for CASSFDRGEQYF.

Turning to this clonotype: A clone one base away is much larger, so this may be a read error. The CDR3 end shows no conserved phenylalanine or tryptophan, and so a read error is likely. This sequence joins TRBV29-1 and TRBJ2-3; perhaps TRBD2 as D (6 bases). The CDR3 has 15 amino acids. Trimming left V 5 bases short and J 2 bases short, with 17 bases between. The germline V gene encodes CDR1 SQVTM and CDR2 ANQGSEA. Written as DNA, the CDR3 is TGCAGCGTTCCCGCCGGGGAGGCTTACACAGATACGCAGTATGTT. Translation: CSVPAGEAYTDTQYV.

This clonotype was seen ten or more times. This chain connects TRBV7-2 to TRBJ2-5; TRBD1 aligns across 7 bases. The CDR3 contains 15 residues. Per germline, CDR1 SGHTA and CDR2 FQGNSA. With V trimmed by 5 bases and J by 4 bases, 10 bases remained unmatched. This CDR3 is CASSPSLPGGETQYF. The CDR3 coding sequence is TGTGCCAGCAGCCCCTCGCTTCCAGGGGGAGAGACCCAGTACTTC.

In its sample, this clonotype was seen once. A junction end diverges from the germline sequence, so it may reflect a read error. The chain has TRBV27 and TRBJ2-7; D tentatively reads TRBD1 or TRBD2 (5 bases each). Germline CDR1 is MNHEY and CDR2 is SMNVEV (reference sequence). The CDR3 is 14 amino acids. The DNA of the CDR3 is TGTGCCAGCAGTTTAAAGGGGAGCTCCTACGGGCAGTACTTC. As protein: CASSLKGSSYGQYF.

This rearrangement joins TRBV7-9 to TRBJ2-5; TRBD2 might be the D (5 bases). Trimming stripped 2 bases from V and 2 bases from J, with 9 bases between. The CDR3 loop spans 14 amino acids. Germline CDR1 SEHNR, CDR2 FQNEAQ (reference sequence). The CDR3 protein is CASSLTGKQETQYF. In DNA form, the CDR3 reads TGTGCCAGCAGCTTAACGGGGAAACAAGAGACCCAGTACTTC.

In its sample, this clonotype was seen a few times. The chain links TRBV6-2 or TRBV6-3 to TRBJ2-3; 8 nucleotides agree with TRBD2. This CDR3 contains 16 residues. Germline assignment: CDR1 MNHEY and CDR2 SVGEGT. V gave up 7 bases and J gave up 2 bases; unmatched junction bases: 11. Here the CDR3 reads CASTRWVAGNTDTQYF. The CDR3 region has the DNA TGTGCCAGCACTCGTTGGGTAGCGGGAAACACAGATACGCAGTATTTT.

CDR3 amino acids: CSASEGQGRETQYF. CDR3 in DNA: TGCAGTGCTAGTGAGGGTCAGGGCAGAGAGACCCAGTACTTC. The chain combines TRBV20-1 with TRBJ2-5; D tentatively reads TRBD1 or TRBD2 (5 bases each). This CDR3 contains 14 residues. Germline CDR1 is DFQATT and CDR2 is SNEGSKA (reference sequence). Trimming cost V 3 bases and J 4 bases, with 15 bases left between them.

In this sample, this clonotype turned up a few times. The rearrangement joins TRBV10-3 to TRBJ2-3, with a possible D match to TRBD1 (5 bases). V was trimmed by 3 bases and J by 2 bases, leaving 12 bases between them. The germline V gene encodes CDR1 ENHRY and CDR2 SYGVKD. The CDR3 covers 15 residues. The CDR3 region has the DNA TGTGCCATCAGTGATCTGGGGCGGACCACAGATACGCAGTATTTT. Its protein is CAISDLGRTTDTQYF.

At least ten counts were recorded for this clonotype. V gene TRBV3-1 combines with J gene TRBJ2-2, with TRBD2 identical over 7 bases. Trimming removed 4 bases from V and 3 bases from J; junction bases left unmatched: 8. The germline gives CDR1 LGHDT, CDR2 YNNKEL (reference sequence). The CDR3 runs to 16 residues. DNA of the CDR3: TGTGCCAGCAGCCTAAGCGGGACTTCCTACACCGGGGAGCTGTTTTTT. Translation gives CASSLSGTSYTGELFF.

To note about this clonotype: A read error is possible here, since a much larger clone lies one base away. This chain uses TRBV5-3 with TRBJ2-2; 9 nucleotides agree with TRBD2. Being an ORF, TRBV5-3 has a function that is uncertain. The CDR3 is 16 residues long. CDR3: CASSSKSSGNTGELSF. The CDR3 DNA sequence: TGTGCCAGCAGCTCCAAATCTAGCGGGAACACCGGGGAGCTGTCTTTT.

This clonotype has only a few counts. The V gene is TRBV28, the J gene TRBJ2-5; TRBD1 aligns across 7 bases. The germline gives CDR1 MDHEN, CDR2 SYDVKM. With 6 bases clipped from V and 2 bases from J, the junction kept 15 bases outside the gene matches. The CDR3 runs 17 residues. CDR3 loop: CASSMAPFRDRQETQYF. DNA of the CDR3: TGTGCCAGCAGCATGGCCCCCTTCCGGGACAGACAAGAGACCCAGTACTTC.